These 26 T cell receptor beta chains came from one sample sequenced in a study of response to subunit inactivated influenza vaccine. TCRdb analysed the RT-PCR reads with MiXCR anew, one entry per CDR3 protein. The sample shows 800,000 or so distinct CDR3 sequences, around 20% of them seen only once. Here the sequenced sample was PBMCs from blood, taken more than 4 days after vaccination. Every receptor here comes from a man aged 45-60 years who received an inactivated influenza vaccine.

The chain employs TRBV6-2 or TRBV6-3 and TRBJ1-6; D not certain. The CDR3 covers 13 residues. Germline V gene data show CDR1 as MNHEY and CDR2 as SVGEGT. V lost 4 bases, J lost 5 bases, and 6 bases lay in between. DNA of the CDR3: TGTGCCAGCAGTTTCACGGATAATTCACCCCTCCACTTT. Protein: CASSFTDNSPLHF.

This clonotype has only a few counts. The J gene is TRBJ2-7, the V gene TRBV2, with D unclear. The CDR3 extends over 12 amino acids. Germline values: CDR1 SNHLY, CDR2 FYNNEI. V gave up 4 bases and J gave up 6 bases, with 10 bases separating them. CDR3 sequence: CASSGLSGEQYF. The CDR3 DNA follows: TGTGCCAGCAGTGGTCTGTCGGGCGAGCAGTACTTC.

This chain uses TRBV29-1 with TRBJ2-7; 9 nucleotides line up with TRBD1. CDR3 length equals 19 residues. With 5 bases clipped from V and 0 bases from J, the junction kept 20 bases outside the gene matches. Germline V gene sequence: CDR1 SQVTM, CDR2 ANQGSEA. The CDR3 reads CSVLKMGTKTGGTSYEQYF. CDR3 bases: TGCAGCGTTCTCAAAATGGGTACCAAAACAGGGGGCACCTCCTACGAGCAGTACTTC.

The chain employs TRBV20-1 and TRBJ2-7; D tentatively fits TRBD1 or TRBD2 (6 bases each). Trimming took 6 bases from V and 5 from J, leaving 32 bases between them. This CDR3 spans 18 amino acids. CDR1 is DFQATT, CDR2 SNEGSKA, per germline (reference sequence). The CDR3 sequence is CSAPNGAKGGIQGHEQYF. In DNA, the CDR3 is TGCAGTGCACCCAACGGCGCAAAGGGGGGTATCCAGGGGCACGAGCAGTACTTC.

This clonotype was recorded a few times. This chain uses TRBV5-1 with TRBJ2-7; either TRBD1 or TRBD2 may supply D (5 bases each). Germline CDR1 reads SGHRS; CDR2 reads YFSETQ. CDR3 length: 13 amino acids. The germline V and J ends were trimmed by 4 bases and 3 bases, with 11 bases remaining between them. DNA for the CDR3: TGCGCCAGCAGCGGGGGATCGATCTACGAGCAGTACTTC. Translation: CASSGGSIYEQYF.

This clonotype was seen a few times. The chain employs TRBV7-6 and TRBJ2-5; the D is unclear. CDR1 is SGHVS and CDR2 is FNYEAQ in the germline V gene. Trimming stripped 3 bases from V and 10 bases from J, with 27 bases between. The CDR3 sequence is 17 residues long. The CDR3 region has the DNA TGTGCCAGCAGCTTTAGCCCCGACGGCGGAACCTTGTGGGACCAGTACTTC. It encodes CASSFSPDGGTLWDQYF.

This clonotype was found a few times. The chain links TRBV7-2 to TRBJ1-4, with D possibly being TRBD1 (6 bases). Germline V gene sequence: CDR1 SGHTA, CDR2 FQGNSA. Trimming took 3 bases from V and 10 from J, leaving 15 bases between them. The CDR3 contains 14 residues. CDR3 sequence (DNA): TGTGCCAGCAGCTTCAGTGCAGGGGAGGGAAAACTGTTTTTT. It translates to CASSFSAGEGKLFF.

Ten or more counts support this clonotype. The chain combines TRBV5-5 with TRBJ2-1; no firm D call. CDR1 is SGHKS, CDR2 YYEKEE, per germline (reference sequence). This CDR3 region has 14 residues. The ends were cut back, 0 bases at V and 10 bases at J, with 14 bases in the middle. The CDR3 sequence: CASSLAVSRGEQFF. CDR3 nucleotides: TGTGCCAGCAGCTTGGCCGTTAGCCGTGGCGAGCAGTTCTTC.

The table lists this clonotype with a few counts. A read error may produce the germline difference seen at one junction end. The rearrangement uses TRBV11-1 and TRBJ2-2; TRBD2 aligns across 12 bases. Per germline, CDR1 SGHAT and CDR2 FQDESV (reference sequence). The CDR3 is 20 residues long. The CDR3 here is CASSHSLAQRTSGNTGELFF. Written as DNA, the CDR3 is TGTGCCAGCAGCCACAGCCTGGCACAGCGGACTAGCGGGAACACTGGGGAGCTGTTTTTT.

The chain couples TRBV7-2 to TRBJ1-1; TRBD1 is a possible D gene (5 bases). The CDR3 loop spans 15 amino acids. Germline V lookup: CDR1 SGHTA, CDR2 FQGNSA. The ends were cut back, 1 base at V and 2 bases at J, with 11 bases in the middle. The CDR3: CASSLVRQGNTEAFF. Here the CDR3 DNA reads TGTGCCAGCAGCTTAGTTAGGCAGGGTAACACTGAAGCTTTCTTT.

V gene TRBV6-5 combines with J gene TRBJ1-4, with a possible D match to TRBD1 (5 bases). Trimming took 0 bases from V and 0 from J, leaving 11 bases between them. Per germline, CDR1 MNHEY and CDR2 SVGAGI. CDR3 length: 17 amino acids. CDR3 nucleotides: TGTGCCAGCAGTTACTCGCTTGGGGCTGCAACTAATGAAAAACTGTTTTTT. This codes for CASSYSLGAATNEKLFF.

A remark on this clonotype: At one end, the junction sequence differs from germline, possibly due to a read error. The rearrangement joins TRBV6-1 to TRBJ1-2; the D gene is possibly TRBD1 (5 bases). Germline V gene data show CDR1 as MNHNS and CDR2 as SASEGT. CDR3 length: 13 amino acids. The CDR3 DNA follows: TGTGCCAGCAGGGAAGGTGAAGGGGTCGGCTACACCTTC. Its translation is CASREGEGVGYTF.

This clonotype was picked up a small number of times. The rearrangement joins TRBV4-3 to TRBJ2-1, with D unclear. The CDR3 contains 16 residues. From germline, CDR1 is LGHNA and CDR2 YSLEER. The germline V and J ends were trimmed by 1 base and 0 bases, with 10 bases remaining between them. CDR3: CASSQGPAFSYNEQFF. In DNA, the CDR3 is TGCGCCAGCAGCCAAGGACCAGCTTTCTCCTACAATGAGCAGTTCTTC.

The chain links TRBV2 to TRBJ2-5; tentative D call: TRBD1 (6 bases). The germline V and J ends were trimmed by 7 bases and 2 bases, with 14 bases remaining between them. This CDR3 has 14 residues. Germline CDR1 SNHLY, CDR2 FYNNEI. CDR3 nucleotides: TGTGCCAGCAATGGACAGATCAAACAAGAGACCCAGTACTTC. This encodes CASNGQIKQETQYF.

This clonotype was observed at least ten times. V and J are TRBV7-3 and TRBJ2-1; D is unclear. Germline V gene lookup returns CDR1 SGHTA and CDR2 FQGTGA. V was clipped by 1 base and J by 8 bases, with 12 bases between them. This CDR3 is 14 amino acids long. Here the CDR3 DNA reads TGTGCCAGCAGCTTAAACGGCGTTATTGATGAGCAGTTCTTC. Protein: CASSLNGVIDEQFF.

This chain links TRBV12-3 or TRBV12-4 with TRBJ2-5; possible D gene TRBD2, 7 bases. Trimming shortened V by 11 bases and J by 4 bases, and 14 bases separated the two germline ends. The CDR3 totals 12 residues. CDR3 nucleotides: TGTGCCGTAAGGGGGGGGGCAGAGACCCAGTACTTC. Translation gives CAVRGGAETQYF.

The chain uses TRBV7-9 and TRBJ2-3, with a possible D match to TRBD2 (6 bases). This CDR3 spans 13 amino acids. Per the germline V gene, CDR1 is SEHNR and CDR2 is FQNEAQ (reference sequence). Trimming stripped 4 bases from V and 7 bases from J, with 12 bases between. CDR3 nucleotides: TGTGCCAGCAGCTACCGGGACTTCAATACGCAGTATTTT. It yields the protein CASSYRDFNTQYF.

The chain employs TRBV7-2 and TRBJ2-7; D gene ambiguous. The V gene lost 5 bases and the J gene lost 3 bases, with 17 bases spanning the gap. The germline gives CDR1 SGHTA, CDR2 FQGNSA. This CDR3 has 15 amino acids. The CDR3 loop is CASSPIPQSRYEQYF. Written as DNA, the CDR3 is TGTGCCAGCAGCCCTATACCTCAAAGCCGCTACGAGCAGTACTTC.

Notes on this clonotype: The junction and the germline gene differ at one end; a read error may be behind it. The chain recombines TRBV6-2 or TRBV6-3 with TRBJ2-7; TRBD1 aligns across 8 bases. The CDR3 is made up of 15 amino acids. Per the germline V gene, CDR1 is MNHEY and CDR2 is SVGEGT. CDR3 region: CASSNYRDRRDDQYF. The CDR3 nucleotides read TGTGCCAGCAGTAACTACCGGGACAGGAGAGACGATCAGTACTTC.

This chain joins TRBV7-9 and TRBJ2-1, with D possibly TRBD2 on 6 matching bases. The CDR3 covers 15 residues. Germline-derived CDR1 and CDR2 are SEHNR and FQNEAQ (reference sequence). The germline V and J ends were trimmed by 5 bases and 3 bases, with 14 bases remaining between them. The CDR3 reads CASSRQGGVYNEQFF. The CDR3 region has the DNA TGTGCCAGCAGCAGGCAGGGAGGAGTCTACAATGAGCAGTTCTTC.

The chain couples TRBV2 to TRBJ2-1, with 14 bases matching TRBD2. The CDR3 spans 15 residues. The germline gives CDR1 SNHLY, CDR2 FYNNEI. The V gene end was trimmed by 6 bases and the J gene end by 3 bases; junction bases not matched to a gene: 1. The CDR3 loop is CASRGTSGGYNEQFF. In nucleotides, the CDR3 is TGTGCCAGCAGGGGGACTAGCGGGGGCTACAATGAGCAGTTCTTC.

The rearrangement joins TRBV29-1 to TRBJ2-3; TRBD2 aligns across 10 bases. The CDR3 totals 16 residues. V shed 4 bases, J shed 2 bases, and the junction held 9 bases outside the gene matches. Germline loops: CDR1 SQVTM, CDR2 ANQGSEA. In nucleotides, the CDR3 is TGCAGCGTTGCCAGCAAAGCGGGGGGGTACACAGATACGCAGTATTTT. It yields the protein CSVASKAGGYTDTQYF.

This clonotype showed up just a few times. The chain carries TRBV15 and TRBJ1-6; the D gene is possibly TRBD1 (5 bases). The CDR3 runs 15 residues. Trimming removed 0 bases at V and 7 bases at J, with 10 bases between. From germline, CDR1 is LNHNV and CDR2 YYDKDF (reference sequence). CDR3 residues: CATSREWGVNSPLHF. CDR3 DNA sequence: TGTGCCACCAGCAGAGAGTGGGGGGTGAATTCACCCCTCCACTTT.

This clonotype was recorded once. The chain carries TRBV20-1 and TRBJ2-1, with 7 bases identical to TRBD2. The length of the CDR3 is 13 residues. Germline V lookup: CDR1 DFQATT, CDR2 SNEGSKA (reference sequence). V lost 3 bases, J lost 8 bases, and 7 bases stayed unmatched. CDR3: CSASRTSWDEQFF. The CDR3 region has the DNA TGCAGTGCTAGTAGGACTAGTTGGGATGAGCAGTTCTTC.

CDR3 DNA: TGCAGTGCTAGAGGCAGGGGAATTAACACCGGGGAGCTGTTTTTT. It encodes CSARGRGINTGELFF. The chain recombines TRBV20-1 with TRBJ2-2; a weak D match, TRBD1 (6 bases). Germline V gene data show CDR1 as DFQATT and CDR2 as SNEGSKA (reference sequence). The V end lost 1 base, the J end lost 2 bases, and 11 bases lay between the germline ends. This CDR3 is 15 amino acids long.

A few counts support this clonotype. The chain joins TRBV28 to TRBJ1-2; 7 bases align to TRBD1. The germline gives CDR1 MDHEN, CDR2 SYDVKM. Trimming at V came to 6 bases and at J to 8 bases, leaving 6 bases not matched to a gene. The CDR3 has 12 residues. The CDR3 DNA sequence: TGTGCCAGCAGGGCTACAGGGGCCGGCTACACCTTC. Translation gives CASRATGAGYTF.